The rows below give T cell receptor beta chains drawn from one sample of a study of T cells in Graves' hyperthyroidism and ophthalmopathy. Using its own MiXCR run on the multiplex PCR reads, TCRdb lists one record per CDR3 protein. The sample contains fewer than 55,000 distinct CDR3 sequences, 45% to 65% of which appear only once. Sequenced: peripheral blood or thyroid tissue (not recorded which). These receptors were obtained from a man between 18 and 29 years old with Graves' hyperthyroidism. The CDR3 runs from the conserved cysteine through the conserved F or W. The D gene is left open where the match is weak. Clone sizes are given selectively: once, few, many, or a class where the clone is expanded.

d_gene	j_gene	v_gene	abundance	CDR3aa	CDR3nt
TRBD2	TRBJ2-2	TRBV28	.	CASNPGTSAAGELFF	TGTGCCAGCAACCCAGGGACTAGCGCGGCCGGGGAGCTGTTTTTT
TRBD1	TRBJ1-5	TRBV10-3	.	CAISATGQPYQPQHF	TGTGCCATCAGTGCCACGGGACAGCCATATCAGCCCCAGCATTTT
TRBD1	TRBJ1-2	TRBV29-1	once	CSVESGGQNGYTF	TGCAGCGTTGAATCAGGGGGACAGAATGGCTACACCTTC
.	TRBJ1-6	TRBV2	.	CASSPQEWASPLHF	TGTGCCAGCAGTCCCCAGGAATGGGCATCACCCCTCCACTTT
TRBD2	TRBJ2-7	TRBV20-1	many	CSAKGTSGTYEQYF	TGCAGTGCTAAAGGGACTAGCGGTACCTACGAGCAGTACTTC
.	TRBJ1-6	TRBV9	.	CASSVEDNSPLHF	TGTGCCAGCAGCGTCGAGGACAACTCACCCCTCCACTTT
.	TRBJ2-2	TRBV7-2	medium-sized	CASSLRTRELFF	TGTGCCAGCAGCCTAAGGACGCGGGAGCTGTTTTTT
.	TRBJ1-2	TRBV12-3/TRBV12-4	many	CASSLGSEYGYTF	TGTGCCAGCAGTTTAGGGTCTGAGTATGGCTACACCTTC
.	TRBJ1-2	TRBV5-1	few	CASSSTSDYGCTF	TGCGCCAGCAGCTCGACTTCCGACTATGGCTGCACCTTC
TRBD1	TRBJ2-3	TRBV7-2	.	CASRGGGTGPRDTQYF	TGTGCCAGCAGGGGAGGTGGGACAGGCCCCCGAGATACGCAGTATTTT
TRBD1	TRBJ2-7	TRBV7-2	.	CASSPGQGAYEQYF	TGTGCCAGCAGCCCGGGACAGGGGGCCTACGAGCAGTACTTC
TRBD1	TRBJ1-2	TRBV7-9	.	CASSSSSPGQAIYGYTF	TGTGCCAGCAGCTCGTCCTCCCCGGGACAGGCAATCTATGGCTACACCTTC
.	TRBJ2-2	TRBV5-1	many	CASSSWNTGELFF	TGCGCCAGCAGCTCCTGGAACACCGGGGAGCTGTTTTTT
TRBD1	TRBJ1-5	TRBV30	.	CAWGGQASNQPQHF	TGTGCCTGGGGGGGACAGGCTAGCAATCAGCCCCAGCATTTT
TRBD2	TRBJ2-7	TRBV7-2	many	CASSLRLRTSGFSGYEQYF	TGTGCCAGCAGCTTAAGGTTACGGACTAGCGGGTTCTCGGGCTACGAGCAGTACTTC
.	TRBJ1-5	TRBV16	.	CASSGSTGQPQHF	TGTGCCAGCAGCGGATCGACGGGTCAGCCCCAGCATTTT
.	TRBJ1-1	TRBV28	.	CASPRPGGNTEAFF	TGTGCCAGCCCCAGACCCGGGGGGAACACTGAAGCTTTCTTT
TRBD1	TRBJ1-1	TRBV10-3	once	CAISAGQGRPRTEAFF	TGTGCCATCAGCGCGGGACAGGGGCGTCCGCGCACTGAAGCTTTCTTT
TRBD2	TRBJ2-6	TRBV20-1	many	CSVVRGVPGANVLTF	TGCAGTGTTGTGCGGGGGGTTCCCGGGGCCAACGTCCTGACTTTC
TRBD2	TRBJ2-2	TRBV7-9	once	CASSGTGTSRTGELFF	TGTGCCAGCAGTGGTACCGGGACTAGCAGAACCGGGGAGCTGTTTTTT
.	TRBJ1-1	TRBV29-1	few	CSVEDWAGLNTEAFF	TGCAGCGTTGAAGATTGGGCAGGGCTGAACACTGAAGCTTTCTTT
.	TRBJ1-1	TRBV12-3/TRBV12-4	few	CASSSYNGTEAFF	TGTGCCAGCAGCTCCTATAATGGCACTGAAGCTTTCTTT
TRBD1	TRBJ2-5	TRBV15	many	CATRKSGQGMVETQYF	TGTGCCACCAGAAAGAGCGGACAGGGGATGGTGGAGACCCAGTACTTC
.	TRBJ1-1	TRBV5-1	once	CASSPHRFTEAFF	TGCGCCAGCAGCCCCCACAGGTTTACTGAAGCTTTCTTT
.	TRBJ1-5	TRBV6-1	.	CAPLGGGQPQHF	TGTGCCCCCCTCGGCGGGGGTCAGCCCCAGCATTTT
.	TRBJ1-3	TRBV10-1	.	CASSDPGSSGNTIYF	TGCGCCAGCAGTGACCCAGGGAGCTCTGGAAACACCATATATTTT
TRBD1	TRBJ1-3	TRBV7-2	.	CASSPTGGSGDTIYF	TGTGCCAGCAGCCCGACAGGGGGCTCTGGAGACACCATATATTTC
.	TRBJ1-2	TRBV6-2/TRBV6-3	.	CASSYVWGHTF	TGTGCCAGCAGTTACGTGTGGGGCCACACCTTC
.	TRBJ2-7	TRBV7-8	.	CAISREDDGQYF	TGTGCCATCAGCAGAGAGGACGACGGGCAGTACTTC
.	TRBJ1-5	TRBV15	once	CATSRGDQPQHF	TGTGCCACCAGCAGAGGGGACCAGCCCCAGCATTTT
.	TRBJ2-2	TRBV12-3/TRBV12-4	many	CASSTRALKGELFF	TGTGCCAGCAGTACCCGGGCCTTAAAAGGGGAGCTGTTTTTT